Reported below is one T cell receptor beta chain. These data are taken from a study of technical replicates of blood from several donors. Using immunoSEQ multiplex PCR, the repertoire was profiled, and TCRdb retains in-frame clones only, with some absent. The sample has tens of thousands of clones, 75% to 90% seen once. The sequence derives from a human donor in good health. Some clones in this sample may be carry-over from other donors' samples. The sample comprised PBMCs.

CDR3 nucleotides: TGTGCCAGCAGTACAGACAGGGGGCGCGAGACCCAGTACTTC. Amino acid sequence: CASSTDRGRETQYF. The gene calls are TRBV6-5 and TRBJ2-5; 10 nucleotides line up with TRBD1. V gave up 5 bases and J gave up 5 bases; unmatched junction bases: 5. The CDR3 contains 14 residues. Germline values: CDR1 MNHEY, CDR2 SVGAGI.